This T cell receptor beta chain was captured by sequencing in a study of vaccination and CD4 T cells after COVID-19. In the study overall: Drawing of post-COVID samples took place a median roughly 100 days after diagnosis (range 35 to 161).

To note about this clonotype: Antigen specificity is unknown.

V was shortened by 2 bases and J by 5 bases, with 12 bases between the two germline ends. Germline CDR1 and CDR2: GTSNPN and SVGIG (reference sequence). CDR3 size: 13 residues. An Oncomine TCR Beta short-read assay was used to sequence the DNA from cultured CD4+ T cells. In TCRdb, the PCR reads were re-called with MiXCR into one record per CDR3 protein. The table has some 11,000 distinct CDR3 sequences, around two thirds seen once. Treatment in this sample: approximately 11-day PBMC culture with coronavirus spike peptide pools or control peptides (ViraFEST assay). The V call is TRBV30, the J call TRBJ2-5; no clear D. The sequenced sample was CD4+ T cells from blood, cultured in vitro. The source of this sequence is a human donor who had recovered from COVID-19. CDR3 DNA sequence: TGTGCCTGGAGTAGAGGCACTTCCGAGACCCAGTACTTC. It translates to CAWSRGTSETQYF.